Following are 2 T cell receptor beta chains from one sample sequenced in a study of T cell clonality in common variable immunodeficiency. Study-level points and caveats: Reportedly, TCR beta sequences from common variable immunodeficiency showed fewer deletions and N-nucleotide insertions.

These receptors' antigens are unknown. Method: immunoSEQ multiplex PCR; TCRdb's copy keeps in-frame clones and lacks some. There are about 20,000 clones in the sample, none observed a single time. What was sequenced was peripheral blood mononuclear cells. The origin of the receptors is a human donor with common variable immunodeficiency.

This clone was detected only a few times. The read terminates 3 residues before the CDR3 end, so the remaining end is supplied by the germline J gene. V gene TRBV7-2 combines with J gene TRBJ2-7; 7 nucleotides match TRBD2. There are 15 residues in the CDR3. The germline gives CDR1 SGHTA, CDR2 FQGNSA. The trim removed 0 bases at V and 5 bases at J, leaving 7 bases unmatched. CDR3 DNA, as far as it was read: TGTGCCAGCAGCTTAGCCGGCGGGAGTAGTGACGAG. It is translated as CASSLAGGSSDE. In full, the CDR3 is CASSLAGGSSDEQYF.

In the case of this clone: The read gets to within 3 residues of the CDR3 end, and the germline J gene fills in the rest. The chain has TRBV7-2 and TRBJ2-7; 10 nucleotides line up with TRBD2. V was clipped by 4 bases and J by 5 bases; unmatched bases: 8. The CDR3 runs 15 residues. Looked up from germline, CDR1 is SGHTA and CDR2 is FQGNSA. The covered CDR3 bases are TGTGCCAGCAGCTCACTAGGACTAGCGGTAGACGAG. It codes for CASSSLGLAVDE. The complete CDR3 protein is CASSSLGLAVDEQYF.